The 13 T cell receptor beta chains in this list originate from one sample, sequenced in a study of early T cells in non-severe SARS-CoV-2 infection. Each CDR3 protein is one row after TCRdb ran MiXCR on the 5' RACE reads. The sample consists of some 37,000 distinct CDR3 sequences, approximately 9.1% of them appearing once. The sequenced sample consisted of whole blood. These receptor sequences come from an adult who was a healthcare worker with PCR-confirmed SARS-CoV-2 infection or an uninfected control (not recorded which).

The gene calls are TRBV5-1 and TRBJ2-2, with TRBD2 as a possible D gene (6 bases). The CDR3 loop spans 13 amino acids. CDR1 is SGHRS, CDR2 YFSETQ, per germline. The V and J ends lost 9 bases and 0 bases respectively, with 9 bases between them. The DNA of the CDR3 is TGCGCCACTAGCGAATCGAACACCGGGGAGCTGTTTTTT. Protein: CATSESNTGELFF.

With respect to this clonotype: Germline is not matched at one junction end, which may reflect a read error. This chain connects TRBV7-2 to TRBJ2-3; 10 nucleotides agree with TRBD2. This CDR3 is 14 amino acids long. Per the germline V gene, CDR1 is SGHTA and CDR2 is FQGNSA. CDR3 nucleotides: TGTGTCAGCAGCCGGACTAGCGGAACAGATACGCAGTATTTT. It encodes CVSSRTSGTDTQYF.

The chain has TRBV6-5 and TRBJ2-1, with 11 bases that match TRBD2. The germline V gene encodes CDR1 MNHEY and CDR2 SVGAGI. The V segment lost 6 bases and the J segment 5 bases; nucleotides outside the gene matches: 6. This CDR3 region has 15 residues. The CDR3 loop is CASSRIAGGHNEQFF. The CDR3 DNA reads TGTGCCAGCAGCAGAATAGCGGGGGGGCACAATGAGCAGTTCTTC.

This chain links TRBV5-1 with TRBJ2-1; possible D gene TRBD1, 5 bases. The CDR3 loop spans 15 amino acids. The V gene lost 5 bases and the J gene lost 9 bases, with 21 bases spanning the gap. CDR1 is SGHRS, CDR2 YFSETQ, per germline. The CDR3 coding sequence is TGCGCCAGCAGTCCCCCGATGACCAGCAGGGTTGAGCAGTTCTTC. This translates into CASSPPMTSRVEQFF.

This clonotype was seen a handful of times. The chain uses TRBV18 and TRBJ2-5; the D gene is possibly TRBD1 (5 bases). In germline, CDR1 is KGHSH, CDR2 LQKENI. The CDR3 consists of 14 residues. Trimming took off 6 bases at V and 2 bases at J, with 13 bases between the two ends. CDR3: CASSTFPGQETQYF. In DNA, the CDR3 is TGTGCCAGCTCCACCTTTCCAGGGCAAGAGACCCAGTACTTC.

On this clonotype itself: One end of the junction fails to match germline, which may point to a read error. This chain links TRBV6-1 with TRBJ2-7, with TRBD1 matching over 11 bases. The CDR3 has 14 amino acids. Germline V gives CDR1 MNHNS, CDR2 SASEGT. The CDR3 nucleotides are TGTGCCAGCAGTGACGGACAGGGGGCTCATTTGATACACTTC. Translation gives CASSDGQGAHLIHF.

The chain couples TRBV27 to TRBJ2-2, with D hard to call. The V gene's germline CDR1 is MNHEY and CDR2 SMNVEV (reference sequence). V was trimmed by 3 bases and J by 6 bases, leaving 14 bases between them. The CDR3 has 15 amino acids. CDR3 in amino acids: CASSLLASMAGELFF. The CDR3 nucleotides read TGTGCCAGCAGTTTGTTAGCCTCCATGGCCGGGGAGCTGTTTTTT.

J is TRBJ2-3 and V is TRBV11-3; 8 nucleotides agree with TRBD2. Losses at the gene ends were 4 bases for V and 5 bases for J; bases not matched to a gene: 5. CDR1 and CDR2 from the germline V gene are SGHNT and YENEEA. This CDR3 region has 14 residues. CDR3 sequence reads: CASSSGGAKDTQYF. The CDR3 coding sequence is TGTGCCAGCAGCTCCGGGGGGGCGAAAGATACGCAGTATTTT.

This clonotype showed up many times. The chain has TRBV12-3 or TRBV12-4 and TRBJ1-2; D call uncertain. V was pared by 3 bases and J by 1 base, with 6 bases between. The CDR3 spans 13 residues. The DNA of the CDR3 is TGTGCCAGCAGTTTCGTTCGTAACTATGGCTACACCTTC. Amino acid sequence: CASSFVRNYGYTF.

In this sample, this clonotype turned up many times. V gene TRBV6-2 or TRBV6-3 combines with J gene TRBJ1-5, with D unclear. In germline, CDR1 is MNHEY, CDR2 SVGEGT. V was cut by 5 bases and J by 7 bases, with 12 bases left in between. The CDR3 runs to 13 residues. The CDR3: CASSPQAFQPQHF. The DNA for the CDR3 is TGTGCCAGCAGTCCCCAGGCGTTCCAGCCCCAGCATTTT.

This clonotype was observed a few times. The CDR3 DNA sequence: TGTGCCAGCTCACCATTGAGGGACACTGAAGCTTTCTTT. Protein: CASSPLRDTEAFF. The V call is TRBV18, the J call TRBJ1-1; D not resolved. Germline CDR1 and CDR2: KGHSH and LQKENI. V lost 2 bases to trimming and J lost 3 bases, with 7 bases between them. The CDR3 consists of 13 residues.

This clonotype was recorded many times. The chain employs TRBV20-1 and TRBJ2-3, with TRBD2 matching over 9 bases. Unmatched junction bases numbered 1, after V lost 5 bases and J lost 1 base. The CDR3 spans 13 residues. Germline V gene sequence: CDR1 DFQATT, CDR2 SNEGSKA (reference sequence). CDR3 protein: CSARTSGTDTQYF. The CDR3 nucleotides are TGCAGTGCTCGGACTAGCGGCACAGATACGCAGTATTTT.

The chain links TRBV28 to TRBJ1-5; no firm D call. In germline, CDR1 is MDHEN, CDR2 SYDVKM. V was clipped by 8 bases and J by 0 bases, with 8 bases between them. The CDR3 contains 13 residues. The CDR3 nucleotides read TGTGCCAGCGAAAGGGATAGCAATCAGCCCCAGCATTTT. Translation gives CASERDSNQPQHF.